The T cell receptor beta chain under discussion was sequenced for a study of CD8+ T cells in alopecia areata. General study results and limits: It was less clear whether patients shared TCRs than it was in mice, possibly because of HLA. For lesional scalp, especially alopecia totalis/universalis, clonality was higher than in normal scalp.

RNA extraction and reverse transcription yielded cDNA as sequencing template. Produced via immunoSEQ multiplex PCR; TCRdb's table is partial and in-frame only. The table includes approximately 150,000 clones, around 54% detected once. This clone was picked up a small number of times. Its target is not known. The germline CDR1 and CDR2 sequences are MNHNY and SVGAGI (reference sequence). The CDR3 sequence is 15 residues long. Trimming shortened V by 7 bases and J by 6 bases, and 22 bases separated the two germline ends. Material: CD4+ T cells sorted from blood. The chain has TRBV6-6 and TRBJ2-7, with D tentatively TRBD2 (6 bases). The TCR comes from a human donor in good health. This CDR3 is CASTPNMGTTSEQYF. The CDR3 DNA sequence: TGTGCCAGCACCCCTAACATGGGCACGACTAGCGAGCAGTACTTC.